This T cell receptor (beta chain) was recorded in a study of long-term antiretroviral therapy in people with HIV. Study at large: The earliest samples came about a decade before the 2015 immediate-ART recommendation.

There were no participants with HIV treated outside the United States. Germline CDR1 reads SGHNT; CDR2 reads YENEEA. The V gene end was trimmed by 8 bases and the J gene end by 5 bases; junction bases not matched to a gene: 7. This CDR3 contains 15 residues. Version v3.0 of the immunoSEQ assay ran at survey level. Sequencing was directed toward about 40,000-55,000 T-cell genomes in each sample. This table comes from immunoSEQ multiplex PCR, and its TCRdb copy is limited to in-frame clones, with some not included. The data show tens of thousands of clones, with around 80% seen just once and around 9% held by the top ten.

V usage is TRBV11-3 and J usage is TRBJ2-3; 13 nucleotides match TRBD2. The TCR was taken from a woman aged 40 to 55 with HIV. The source material was unsorted PBMCs, sampled 1.2 years after starting antiretroviral therapy. DNA of the CDR3: TGTGCCAGCGGGCGGACTAGCGGGAGTCTAGATACGCAGTATTTT. This codes for CASGRTSGSLDTQYF.